This is a list of T cell receptor beta chains from one sample in a study of cytomegalovirus exposure and HLA in healthy donors. Repertoires were generated with immunoSEQ multiplex PCR, while TCRdb's copy carries only in-frame clones and drops some. This table has 100,000 to 130,000 clones, roughly 80% appearing once. Sequences were obtained from PBMCs. The receptors here all came from a man aged 30 to 45 in good health and CMV-seropositive. The CDR3 runs from the conserved cysteine through the conserved F or W. Fields, in order: clone size, V gene, J gene, D gene, CDR3 DNA, CDR3 protein. The D gene is left open where the match is weak. A row's size may be missing; if present it is once, few, many or a size class.

few,TRBV19,TRBJ2-7,-,TGTGCCAGTAGTAATCCGTCAGGGCCCCACGAGCAGTACTTC,CASSNPSGPHEQYF
-,TRBV21-1,TRBJ1-2,-,TGTGCCAGCAGCAAACGATGGGACAGGGGGGATGGCTACACCTTC,CASSKRWDRGDGYTF
-,TRBV5-1,TRBJ2-2,-,TGCGCCAGCAGCTTAAAGGCGACAGGGAACACCGGGGAGCTGTTTTTT,CASSLKATGNTGELFF
-,TRBV5-1,TRBJ2-3,-,TGCGCCAGCAGCTTGGCACTGGGCAGGGCTGGTGAAGATACGCAGTATTTT,CASSLALGRAGEDTQYF
-,TRBV9,TRBJ2-1,TRBD2,TGTGCCAGCAGCGGAGGAACTAGCGGGGGGGCCATTGAGCAGTTCTTC,CASSGGTSGGAIEQFF
-,TRBV9,TRBJ2-1,TRBD2,TGTGCCAGCAGCGTAGCGGGGGGGCCGTACAATGAGCAGTTCTTC,CASSVAGGPYNEQFF
-,TRBV19,TRBJ1-3,-,TGTGCCAGTATAAGGGGCACTGGAAACACCATATATTTT,CASIRGTGNTIYF
-,TRBV2,TRBJ2-3,TRBD2,TGTGCCAGCAGGGGACTAGCAGCTAGCACAGATACGCAGTATTTT,CASRGLAASTDTQYF
-,TRBV11-3,TRBJ1-3,TRBD1,TGTGCCAGCAGCCGAACTCGACAGGGATTAAACACCATATATTTT,CASSRTRQGLNTIYF
-,TRBV27,TRBJ1-2,-,TGTGCCAGCCGCCAACAGGGAAGTCTCTATGGCTACACCTTC,CASRQQGSLYGYTF